The 5 T cell receptor beta chains listed next were all sequenced from one sample in a study of blood T cells in healthy people across ages. Through a sample-barcoded 5' primer and a J-beta primer mix, a second PCR was run for roughly 7 to 12 cycles. One entry per CDR3 protein results from TCRdb running MiXCR on the 5' RACE reads. The repertoire holds about 670,000 distinct CDR3 sequences, with 40% to 65% as singletons. Sequencing input: blood. These receptors all come from a woman of 80 years or more in good health.

The table lists this clonotype with a count of one. CDR3 DNA: TGTGCCAGCAGACAAAACGGTACACAGCAGGAGACCCAGTACTTC. It codes for CASRQNGTQQETQYF. The chain uses TRBV9 and TRBJ2-5; D gene unclear. The germline V gene encodes CDR1 SGDLS and CDR2 YYNGEE. CDR3 size: 15 residues. Trimming cost V 5 bases and J 5 bases, with 19 bases left between them.

This clonotype has at least ten counts. The V and J genes are TRBV9 and TRBJ2-7, with D hard to call. This CDR3 has 15 residues. V was shortened by 0 bases and J by 2 bases, with 12 bases between the two germline ends. Germline V gene sequence: CDR1 SGDLS, CDR2 YYNGEE. CDR3 nucleotides: TGTGCCAGCAGCGTAGAAATTGCGGCCCCCTACGAGCAGTACTTC. Its protein is CASSVEIAAPYEQYF.

The chain has TRBV9 and TRBJ1-2; no reliable D call. V was pared by 4 bases and J by 0 bases, with 16 bases between. Looked up from germline, CDR1 is SGDLS and CDR2 is YYNGEE. This CDR3 is 16 amino acids long. The CDR3 loop is CASSPRGYTANYGYTF. The DNA for the CDR3 is TGTGCCAGCAGCCCCCGCGGGTATACAGCTAACTATGGCTACACCTTC. Full variable domain (remainder filled in from reference TRBV9 and TRBJ1-2): DSGVTQTPKHLITATGQRVTLRCSPRSGDLSVYWYQQSLDQGLQFLIQYYNGEERAKGNILERFSAQQFPDLHSELNLSSLELGDSALYFCASSPRGYTANYGYTFGSGTRLTVV.

This clonotype was detected a few times. V and J are TRBV7-2 and TRBJ2-1, with TRBD1 identical over 7 bases. Germline assignment: CDR1 SGHTA and CDR2 FQGNSA. The J segment lost 2 bases and the V segment lost 4 bases, leaving 11 bases of the junction unmatched. The CDR3 length is 17 residues. CDR3 nucleotides: TGTGCCAGCAGCTCCCTGCCTCGACAGGGCCCCTACAATGAGCAGTTCTTC. It yields the protein CASSSLPRQGPYNEQFF.

With regard to this clonotype: It may be a read error: a sequence one base away is much more abundant. The chain recombines TRBV9 with TRBJ2-7; 7 bases map to TRBD2. This CDR3 contains 15 residues. Germline loops: CDR1 SGDLS, CDR2 YYNGEE. CDR3 DNA sequence: TGTGCCAGCAGCGGGGGGGGTAGCGGAGCCTACGGGCAGTACTTC. Translated, it gives CASSGGGSGAYGQYF.